This T cell receptor (beta chain) was profiled in a study of regulatory T cells in long-lasting Graves disease. Described time point: newly diagnosed GD, antithyroid drugs for less than 3 months. PBMCs were the source of the RNA used for TCR sequencing. Arm-PCR of CDR3 regions and iRepertoire HTBI primers were the basis on which TCR beta libraries were built. MiXCR, run by TCRdb on the multiplex PCR reads, gives a single entry per CDR3 protein. The data contain approximately 400,000 distinct CDR3 sequences, just under 15% of them singletons. Study conclusions and caveats: Blood alone, not thyroid tissue, was studied.

The sample holds a few counts of this clonotype. Its antigen is unidentified. These same records also appear under a second study, on T cells in Graves' hyperthyroidism and ophthalmopathy. From that study: The TCR CDR3 first-round RT-PCR relied on the HTBI primer set.

The sample here was peripheral blood mononuclear cells (PBMCs), taken at new diagnosis, from a patient treated with antithyroid drugs. The TCR comes from a woman in her 30s with Graves disease.

The CDR3 nucleotides read TGTGCCAGCATTCAGGGGGACTATGGCTACACCTTC. Translating it yields CASIQGDYGYTF. V is TRBV2 and J is TRBJ1-2, with 7 bases matching TRBD1. With V trimmed by 7 bases and J by 3 bases, 2 bases remained unmatched. The germline CDR1 and CDR2 sequences are SNHLY and FYNNEI. The CDR3 is 12 amino acids.